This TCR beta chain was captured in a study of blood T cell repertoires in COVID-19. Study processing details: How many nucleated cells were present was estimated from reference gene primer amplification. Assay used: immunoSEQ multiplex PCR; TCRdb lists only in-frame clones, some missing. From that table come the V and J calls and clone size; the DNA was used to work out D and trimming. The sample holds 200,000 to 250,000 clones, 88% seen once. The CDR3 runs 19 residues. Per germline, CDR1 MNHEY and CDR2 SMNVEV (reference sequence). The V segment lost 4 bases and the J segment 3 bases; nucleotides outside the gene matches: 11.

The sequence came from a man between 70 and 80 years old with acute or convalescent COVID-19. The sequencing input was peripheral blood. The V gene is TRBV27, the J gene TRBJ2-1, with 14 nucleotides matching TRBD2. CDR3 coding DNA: TGTGCCAGCAGTTCCCCCTCCGGGACTAGCGGGAGCGGCTACAATGAGCAGTTCTTC. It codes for CASSSPSGTSGSGYNEQFF.